This note documents a single T cell receptor (beta chain) sequence. The data originate from a study of T cell repertoires in cytomegalovirus infection. The overall study: A matching HLA type, together with CMV infection, was signaled by public TCR beta signatures.

Germline V gene sequence: CDR1 SGHTA, CDR2 FQGNSA. This CDR3 is built from 15 residues. V was trimmed by 5 bases and J by 2 bases, leaving 15 bases between them. TCRdb reprocessed the reads with MiXCR, giving one entry per CDR3 protein. This sample has around 450,000 distinct CDR3 sequences, with 25% to 40% found just once. The receptor was isolated from a human donor in good health (CMV status not recorded). Some clones in this sample may be carry-over from other donors' samples. Sequencing was carried out using PBMCs. The genes are TRBV7-2 and TRBJ1-1; no clear D. The CDR3 DNA reads as TGTGCCAGCAGCCGAACAACCGGGCCAAACACTGAAGCTTTCTTT. Translated: CASSRTTGPNTEAFF.